This entry lists 23 T cell receptor beta chains sequenced from one sample in a study of radiotherapy plus CTLA-4 blockade in lung cancer. Repertoires were generated with immunoSEQ multiplex PCR, while TCRdb's copy carries only in-frame clones and drops some. The data show about 72,000 clones, around 80% seen once. The input for sequencing was peripheral blood, taken from a patient treated with radiotherapy plus ipilimumab. These receptors came from a human donor with non-small cell lung cancer who had a complete response to radiotherapy plus ipilimumab.

The CDR3 nucleotides read TGTGCCAGCAGCTTACCCCCCGGGGGACCCCTCCACTTT. Residues: CASSLPPGGPLHF. The V gene is TRBV7-9, the J gene TRBJ1-6; TRBD1 might be the D (5 bases). Germline CDR1 reads SEHNR; CDR2 reads FQNEAQ (reference sequence). V shed 2 bases and J shed 12 bases, with 11 bases lying between them. This CDR3 contains 13 residues.

In its sample, this clone was seen once. The chain links TRBV5-4 to TRBJ1-1; D not resolved. The CDR3 contains 12 residues. Germline lookup yields CDR1 SGHNT and CDR2 YYREEE (reference sequence). V was shortened by 5 bases and J by 5 bases, with 10 bases between the two germline ends. The CDR3 bases are TGTGCCAGCAGTGAGGTCGGGACTGAAGCTTTCTTT. Residues: CASSEVGTEAFF.

The chain couples TRBV2 to TRBJ1-3; D not certain. Trimming shortened V by 6 bases and J by 0 bases, and 15 bases separated the two germline ends. Germline V gene data show CDR1 as SNHLY and CDR2 as FYNNEI. CDR3 length: 16 amino acids. CDR3 residues: CASRGAVGSSGNTIYF. CDR3 nucleotide sequence: TGTGCCAGCAGGGGCGCCGTAGGTAGCTCTGGAAACACCATATATTTT.

This chain links TRBV6-5 with TRBJ1-2; weak D call: TRBD1 (5 bases). V lost 7 bases, J lost 7 bases, and 13 bases lay in between. CDR1 is MNHEY and CDR2 is SVGAGI in the germline V gene. This CDR3 contains 12 residues. This chain's CDR3 is CASTPGVAGYTF. The CDR3, as DNA: TGTGCCAGCACCCCGGGGGTCGCTGGCTACACCTTC.

This clone has only one observation. The rearrangement uses TRBV29-1 and TRBJ2-4; D possibly corresponds to TRBD1 (6 bases). There are 11 residues in the CDR3. CDR1 is SQVTM and CDR2 is ANQGSEA in the germline V gene. The germline V and J ends were trimmed by 6 bases and 6 bases, with 9 bases remaining between them. The CDR3 bases are TGCAGCGTCACAGGGTCAAACATTCAGTACTTC. It encodes CSVTGSNIQYF.

This sequence joins TRBV18 and TRBJ2-3; D unclear. CDR1 and CDR2 from the germline V gene are KGHSH and LQKENI. The CDR3 has 16 amino acids. V was clipped by 3 bases and J by 0 bases, with 13 bases between them. Here the CDR3 reads CASSPSVVTSTDTQYF. In nucleotides, the CDR3 is TGTGCCAGCTCACCCTCGGTCGTAACTAGCACAGATACGCAGTATTTT.

The chain links TRBV2 to TRBJ2-5; D call uncertain. CDR1 is SNHLY and CDR2 is FYNNEI in the germline V gene. This CDR3 has 11 amino acids. Trimming removed 8 bases from V and 5 bases from J, with 9 bases in between. The CDR3 DNA reads TGTGCCAGCGAGGAGATGGAGACCCAGTACTTC. It yields the protein CASEEMETQYF. The full variable domain, rest sourced from reference TRBV2 and TRBJ2-5, is EPEVTQTPSHQVTQMGQEVILRCVPISNHLYFYWYRQILGQKVEFLVSFYNNEISEKSEIFDDQFSVERPDGSNFTLKIRSTKLEDSAMYFCASEEMETQYFGPGTRLLVL.

This chain joins TRBV10-3 and TRBJ2-1, with D hard to call. V was clipped by 3 bases and J by 2 bases, with 11 bases between them. The CDR3 spans 15 residues. Germline CDR1 ENHRY, CDR2 SYGVKD. The CDR3 DNA reads as TGTGCCATCAGTGAAGTAGTATCCGCCTACAATGAGCAGTTCTTC. Its translation: CAISEVVSAYNEQFF.

CDR3 coding DNA: TGTGCCAGCAGCCAAGGGACTAGCGGCTTACCCGGGGATACGCAGTATTTT. Translated, it gives CASSQGTSGLPGDTQYF. This chain uses TRBV7-2 with TRBJ2-3; 11 bases match TRBD2. CDR1 is SGHTA and CDR2 is FQGNSA in the germline V gene. This CDR3 spans 17 amino acids. The V segment lost 5 bases and the J segment 6 bases; nucleotides outside the gene matches: 13.

The genes are TRBV28 and TRBJ2-3, with 10 bases lining up with TRBD1. After removal of 5 bases from V and 8 bases from J, the junction contained 13 bases not matched to a gene. Germline V gives CDR1 MDHEN, CDR2 SYDVKM. The CDR3 loop spans 16 amino acids. The CDR3 reads CASSLEGQGSASTQYF. The CDR3 bases are TGTGCCAGCAGTCTAGAGGGACAGGGGAGCGCCTCTACGCAGTATTTT.

The chain couples TRBV19 to TRBJ2-7; 7 bases are a match to TRBD1. The CDR3 is 15 residues long. The germline gives CDR1 LNHDA, CDR2 SQIVND (reference sequence). Trimming removed 6 bases from V and 12 bases from J; junction bases left unmatched: 20. The CDR3 DNA follows: TGTGCCAGTAGCGACCGGACAGGTCTGGGGATCGCGAGGTACTTC. Its protein product is CASSDRTGLGIARYF.

The chain combines TRBV6-6 with TRBJ1-6; tentative D call: TRBD1 (5 bases). Germline assignment: CDR1 MNHNY and CDR2 SVGAGI (reference sequence). Trimming took 7 bases from V and 10 from J, leaving 17 bases between them. The CDR3 runs 14 residues. CDR3 protein: CASTFRSGASPLHF. The CDR3 bases are TGTGCCAGCACTTTTAGATCCGGGGCCTCACCCCTCCACTTT.

V is TRBV11-2 and J is TRBJ2-7; 10 bases are a match to TRBD2. Looked up from germline, CDR1 is SGHAT and CDR2 is FQNNGV. The CDR3 is made up of 14 amino acids. Losses at the gene ends were 7 bases for V and 7 bases for J; bases not matched to a gene: 10. CDR3 sequence reads: CASTRLAGVGEQYV. CDR3 nucleotide sequence: TGTGCCAGCACCCGGCTAGCGGGAGTGGGGGAGCAGTACGTC.

This clone was counted between two and nine times. This chain connects TRBV5-1 to TRBJ2-5; D is unresolved. V was cut by 3 bases and J by 4 bases, with 16 bases left in between. This CDR3 spans 15 amino acids. The germline CDR1 and CDR2 sequences are SGHRS and YFSETQ. The CDR3 DNA sequence: TGCGCCAGCAGCTCTTTAGGACCGACCAGAGAGACCCAGTACTTC. Its protein product is CASSSLGPTRETQYF.

The CDR3 loop is CASSQGGAQPQHF. CDR3 DNA: TGTGCCAGCAGCCAAGGAGGGGCCCAGCCCCAGCATTTT. V gene TRBV14 combines with J gene TRBJ1-5; D possibly corresponds to TRBD1 (5 bases). Trimming pared 1 base from V and 7 bases from J, leaving 8 bases between. The CDR3 length is 13 residues. Germline CDR1 reads SGHDN; CDR2 reads FVKESK.

The rearrangement uses TRBV5-6 and TRBJ2-7; D call uncertain. The CDR3 is made up of 14 amino acids. Germline CDR1 and CDR2: SGHDT and YYEEEE. V lost 1 base, J lost 2 bases, and 10 bases lay in between. CDR3 sequence reads: CASSLKLSPYEQYF. The CDR3 DNA reads TGTGCCAGCAGCTTGAAACTCTCTCCCTACGAGCAGTACTTC.

The chain is built from TRBV11-2 and TRBJ2-7; D is undetermined. CDR3 length: 15 amino acids. Trimming took 5 bases from V and 1 from J, leaving 15 bases between them. CDR1 SGHAT and CDR2 FQNNGV come from the germline V gene. As DNA, the CDR3 is TGTGCCAGCAGCCTTAATGGCCAGGCGTCCTACGAGCAGTACGTC. Encoded protein: CASSLNGQASYEQYV.

The V and J genes are TRBV10-1 and TRBJ2-7, with a weak D call TRBD2 (7 bases). Looked up from germline, CDR1 is WNHNN and CDR2 is SYGVQD (reference sequence). V dropped 2 bases and J dropped 2 bases, with 22 bases sitting between them. This CDR3 is built from 18 residues. The chain's CDR3 is CASSETNPSGGSPYEQYF. The DNA of the CDR3 is TGCGCCAGCAGTGAGACGAACCCTTCGGGGGGCTCTCCCTACGAGCAGTACTTC.

The chain employs TRBV6-4 and TRBJ2-1; TRBD1 matches at 10 bases. Germline V gives CDR1 MRHNA, CDR2 SNTAGT. The length of the CDR3 is 18 residues. The V gene end was trimmed by 4 bases and the J gene end by 4 bases; junction bases not matched to a gene: 13. The CDR3 spells CASSATRQGQGKYNEQFF. In DNA, the CDR3 is TGTGCCAGCAGTGCGACCCGTCAGGGACAGGGGAAATACAATGAGCAGTTCTTC.

The CDR3 reads CASSLGTDTQYF. CDR3 nucleotides: TGTGCCAGCAGTTTAGGCACAGATACGCAGTATTTT. J is TRBJ2-3 and V is TRBV27; D gene ambiguous. CDR3 length equals 12 residues. With 2 bases removed from V and 1 base from J, the gap between germline ends came to 1 base. Germline CDR1 MNHEY, CDR2 SMNVEV (reference sequence).

The J gene is TRBJ1-2, the V gene TRBV6-6, with D possibly matching TRBD1 (5 bases). V was shortened by 7 bases and J by 3 bases, with 9 bases between the two germline ends. From germline, CDR1 is MNHNY and CDR2 SVGAGI (reference sequence). The CDR3 is 12 amino acids. The CDR3 loop is CASKWDYYGYTF. In DNA form, the CDR3 reads TGTGCCAGCAAGTGGGACTACTATGGCTACACCTTC.

The DNA for the CDR3 is TGCGCCAGCAGCCAGTCCCCGGTAGCCTGGGAAAGCACAGATACGCAGTATTTT. Translating gives CASSQSPVAWESTDTQYF. The chain joins TRBV4-3 to TRBJ2-3; D unclear. The CDR3 runs 18 residues. From germline, CDR1 is LGHNA and CDR2 YSLEER. V lost 3 bases, J lost 0 bases, and 19 bases lay in between.

V gene TRBV19 combines with J gene TRBJ1-4; the D is unclear. Looked up from germline, CDR1 is LNHDA and CDR2 is SQIVND (reference sequence). The CDR3 has 17 residues. V dropped 3 bases and J dropped 0 bases, with 14 bases sitting between them. The DNA of the CDR3 is TGTGCCAGTAGTATGGCAATCCCCACCCCAACTAATGAAAAACTGTTTTTT. The encoded protein is CASSMAIPTPTNEKLFF.